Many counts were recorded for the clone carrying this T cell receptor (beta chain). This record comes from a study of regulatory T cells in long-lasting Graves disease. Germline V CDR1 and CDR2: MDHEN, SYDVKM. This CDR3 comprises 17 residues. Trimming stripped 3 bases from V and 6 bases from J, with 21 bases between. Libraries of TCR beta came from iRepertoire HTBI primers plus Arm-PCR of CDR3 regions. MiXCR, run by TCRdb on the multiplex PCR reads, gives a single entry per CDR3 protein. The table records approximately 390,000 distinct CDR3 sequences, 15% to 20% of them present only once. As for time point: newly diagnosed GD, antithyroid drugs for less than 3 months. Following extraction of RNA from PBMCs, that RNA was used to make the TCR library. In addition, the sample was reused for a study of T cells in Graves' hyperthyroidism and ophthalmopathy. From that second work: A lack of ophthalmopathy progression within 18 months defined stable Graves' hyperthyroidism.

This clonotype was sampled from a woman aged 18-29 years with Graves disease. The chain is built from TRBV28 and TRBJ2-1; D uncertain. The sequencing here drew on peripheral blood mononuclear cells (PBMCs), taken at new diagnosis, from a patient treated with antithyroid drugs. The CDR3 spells CASSFTPVVRRGNEQFF. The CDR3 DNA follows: TGTGCCAGCAGTTTTACCCCGGTGGTCAGGCGCGGCAATGAGCAGTTCTTC.